This TCR beta chain is from a study of vaccination effects on CD4 cells after COVID-19. Sequenced by immunoSEQ multiplex PCR; TCRdb stores in-frame clones only, minus some. The profile shows tens of thousands of clones, roughly 80% of them singletons. This clone came up once. Its antigen is unknown. The culture ran for nine to eleven days, and then CD4+ T cells were isolated. The CDR3 runs 14 residues. Germline assignment: CDR1 SGHDN and CDR2 FVKESK. Trimming took 6 bases from V and 2 from J, leaving 12 bases between them. This clonotype was sampled from a human donor who received a COVID-19 vaccine. This chain links TRBV14 with TRBJ2-3; D is unresolved. Source: CD4+ T cells from PBMCs cultured without peptide, taken before COVID-19 vaccination. CDR3 loop: CASSLRVATDTQYF. Written as DNA, the CDR3 is TGTGCCAGCAGTCTACGCGTCGCCACAGATACGCAGTATTTT.